These 21 T cell receptor beta chains were all obtained from the same sample, sequenced in a study of cytotoxic CD8 clonotypes in ibrutinib-treated CLL. TCRdb keeps only in-frame clones here, not all; method: immunoSEQ multiplex PCR. In the table there are hundreds of thousands of clones, roughly 70% of which are singletons. The sequenced sample was PBMCs, obtained after 24 months of ibrutinib treatment. These receptors originate from a human donor with chronic lymphocytic leukemia.

In this sample, this clone turned up a few times. The chain carries TRBV7-9 and TRBJ1-5; D not certain. The CDR3 loop spans 13 amino acids. V shed 5 bases and J shed 0 bases, with 5 bases lying between them. CDR1 and CDR2 (germline): SEHNR, FQNEAQ (reference sequence). CDR3 sequence (DNA): TGTGCCAGCAGCCCGATTAGCAATCAGCCCCAGCATTTT. This translates into CASSPISNQPQHF.

The CDR3 DNA is TGCGCCAGCAGTAAAGCGGGGGCGTACGAGCAGTACTTC. This translates into CASSKAGAYEQYF. This rearrangement joins TRBV5-1 to TRBJ2-7; 8 nucleotides align to TRBD2. The CDR3 is 13 residues long. Per the germline V gene, CDR1 is SGHRS and CDR2 is YFSETQ. The J segment lost 4 bases and the V segment lost 5 bases, leaving 5 bases of the junction unmatched.

The gene calls are TRBV7-9 and TRBJ1-3; 7 bases fit TRBD1. J was trimmed by 4 bases and V by 3 bases; bases with no gene match: 15. The germline V gene encodes CDR1 SEHNR and CDR2 FQNEAQ (reference sequence). The CDR3 has 18 residues. CDR3 sequence reads: CASSFSFRGDRLGNTIYF. CDR3 nucleotide sequence: TGTGCCAGCAGCTTCTCTTTTCGAGGGGACAGACTCGGAAACACCATATATTTT.

The chain recombines TRBV18 with TRBJ2-7; 11 bases map to TRBD2. J was trimmed by 2 bases and V by 4 bases; bases with no gene match: 4. CDR3 length: 15 residues. The germline CDR1 and CDR2 sequences are KGHSH and LQKENI. CDR3 amino acids: CASSQTSGNAYEQYF. The CDR3 nucleotides are TGTGCCAGCTCACAGACTAGCGGGAATGCCTACGAGCAGTACTTC.

This chain joins TRBV10-1 and TRBJ2-3, with D uncertain. V dropped 3 bases and J dropped 2 bases, with 9 bases sitting between them. Germline CDR1 is WNHNN and CDR2 is SYGVQD (reference sequence). This CDR3 region has 14 residues. CDR3 DNA: TGCGCCAGCAGTGACCATCGATACACAGATACGCAGTATTTT. Encoded protein: CASSDHRYTDTQYF.

The table lists this clone with many counts. The V and J genes are TRBV4-3 and TRBJ1-5; D call uncertain. The CDR3 runs 15 residues. Germline-derived CDR1 and CDR2 are LGHNA and YSLEER. The V end lost 0 bases, the J end lost 3 bases, and 9 bases lay between the germline ends. The DNA of the CDR3 is TGCGCCAGCAGCCAAGATCAAGCTCCCAATCAGCCCCAGCATTTT. This gives the protein CASSQDQAPNQPQHF.

The CDR3 sequence: CASSRDTNSYEQYF. CDR3 coding DNA: TGCGCCAGCAGCAGAGACACCAACTCCTACGAGCAGTACTTC. This chain joins TRBV5-1 and TRBJ2-7, with unresolved D. V was clipped by 4 bases and J by 0 bases, with 11 bases between them. CDR1 is SGHRS, CDR2 YFSETQ, per germline. CDR3 size: 14 residues.

This clone was seen a single time. This sequence joins TRBV5-1 and TRBJ2-1; tentative D call: TRBD2 (5 bases). V lost 6 bases and J 0 bases, leaving 13 bases between the germline ends. The length of the CDR3 is 15 residues. CDR1 and CDR2 from the germline V gene are SGHRS and YFSETQ. Here the CDR3 DNA reads TGCGCCAGCAAGAAAGCGGTACTCTCCTACAATGAGCAGTTCTTC. It codes for CASKKAVLSYNEQFF.

The genes are TRBV19 and TRBJ1-2; TRBD1 matches 8 bases. This CDR3 contains 14 residues. Germline trimming cut 6 bases from V and 0 bases from J; bases unmatched to any gene: 3. Germline CDR1 and CDR2: LNHDA and SQIVND (reference sequence). The DNA of the CDR3 is TGTGCCAGTAGGGACAGGGCTTCTAACTATGGCTACACCTTC. Its protein is CASRDRASNYGYTF.

The V and J genes are TRBV7-9 and TRBJ2-7; tentative D call: TRBD2 (5 bases). Trimming took 5 bases from V and 3 from J, leaving 20 bases between them. Germline V gives CDR1 SEHNR, CDR2 FQNEAQ (reference sequence). This CDR3 is 16 amino acids long. CDR3 in amino acids: CASSGGVDQEGYEQYF. The CDR3 nucleotides read TGTGCCAGCAGCGGAGGAGTGGACCAAGAGGGCTACGAGCAGTACTTC.

The chain couples TRBV11-3 to TRBJ2-7; TRBD2 matches 7 bases. The trim removed 5 bases at V and 4 bases at J, leaving 11 bases unmatched. The CDR3 extends over 15 amino acids. CDR1 is SGHNT, CDR2 YENEEA, per germline. In nucleotides, the CDR3 is TGTGCCAGCAGCCCCCGGTCAGCGGGATGTTACGAGCAGTACTTC. Translation: CASSPRSAGCYEQYF.

This chain links TRBV4-1 with TRBJ2-1; D might be TRBD2 (6 bases). CDR3 length equals 15 residues. V was cut by 1 base and J by 6 bases, with 13 bases left in between. CDR1 is MGHRA, CDR2 YSYEKL, per germline. The CDR3: CASSQGDSGSNEQFF. CDR3 DNA: TGCGCCAGCAGCCAAGGTGATAGCGGCTCCAATGAGCAGTTCTTC.

This chain uses TRBV15 with TRBJ2-3; D may be TRBD2 (5 bases). Deletions cut 6 bases from V and 6 bases from J, with 10 bases between. The CDR3 loop spans 12 amino acids. The germline CDR1 and CDR2 sequences are LNHNV and YYDKDF (reference sequence). The CDR3 reads CATRGSRDTQYF. The CDR3 DNA sequence: TGTGCCACCAGAGGGAGCCGGGATACGCAGTATTTT.

Here the CDR3 DNA reads TGTGCCAGCAGGGGATCAGCAAACACCGGGGAGCTGTTTTTT. It translates to CASRGSANTGELFF. The chain combines TRBV2 with TRBJ2-2; D gene ambiguous. V lost 6 bases and J lost 2, with 10 bases in between. The CDR3 length is 14 residues. Germline loops: CDR1 SNHLY, CDR2 FYNNEI. Supplemented by reference TRBV2 and TRBJ2-2, the full variable domain reads EPEVTQTPSHQVTQMGQEVILRCVPISNHLYFYWYRQILGQKVEFLVSFYNNEISEKSEIFDDQFSVERPDGSNFTLKIRSTKLEDSAMYFCASRGSANTGELFFGEGSRLTVL.

In this sample, this clone turned up once. This chain joins TRBV6-5 and TRBJ2-7; D possibly uses TRBD1 or TRBD2 (5 bases each). The CDR3 spans 15 residues. The germline V and J ends were trimmed by 6 bases and 5 bases, with 20 bases remaining between them. The V gene's germline CDR1 is MNHEY and CDR2 SVGAGI. The CDR3 spells CASSPQPGSQDEQYF. DNA for the CDR3: TGTGCCAGCAGCCCACAACCAGGGAGCCAAGACGAGCAGTACTTC.

The chain recombines TRBV29-1 with TRBJ2-5; no firm D call. Germline V gene sequence: CDR1 SQVTM, CDR2 ANQGSEA. The length of the CDR3 is 12 residues. Trimming removed 4 bases from V and 2 bases from J, with 8 bases in between. In nucleotides, the CDR3 is TGCAGCGTTGGTCTACAGCAAGAGACCCAGTACTTC. Protein sequence: CSVGLQQETQYF.

This chain uses TRBV7-9 with TRBJ1-2, with 7 nucleotides matching TRBD1. The CDR3 extends over 14 amino acids. The V segment lost 3 bases and the J segment 8 bases; nucleotides outside the gene matches: 9. The germline V gene has CDR1 SEHNR and CDR2 FQNEAQ (reference sequence). CDR3 sequence (DNA): TGTGCCAGCAGCTTCTTGGGACAGACAGGGGGCTACACCTTC. It yields the protein CASSFLGQTGGYTF.

The gene calls are TRBV18 and TRBJ2-5, with 9 bases identical to TRBD2. The J call may be mistaken, given a closer DNA end match to TRBJ2-7. CDR3 length equals 17 residues. Germline V gene sequence: CDR1 KGHSH, CDR2 LQKENI. CDR3 protein: CASSPRRWAGGTYEQYF. In DNA form, the CDR3 reads TGTGCCAGCTCACCACGTAGGTGGGCGGGAGGGACCTACGAGCAGTACTTC.

The DNA for the CDR3 is TGTGCCAGCAGTTCCCCTTGGTATGGCTACACCTTC. Its protein is CASSSPWYGYTF. The rearrangement uses TRBV28 and TRBJ1-2; D is unresolved. Germline values: CDR1 MDHEN, CDR2 SYDVKM. With 4 bases removed from V and 5 bases from J, the gap between germline ends came to 8 bases. CDR3 length equals 12 residues.

The chain combines TRBV5-1 with TRBJ2-5; TRBD1 aligns across 9 bases. CDR1 is SGHRS and CDR2 is YFSETQ in the germline V gene. There are 14 residues in the CDR3. Germline trimming cut 4 bases from V and 3 bases from J; bases unmatched to any gene: 4. The CDR3 region has the DNA TGCGCCAGCAGCGTGGGACAGGGAAAAGAGACCCAGTACTTC. Amino acids: CASSVGQGKETQYF.

This chain uses TRBV6-5 with TRBJ2-3; D remains ambiguous. Trimming shortened V by 0 bases and J by 2 bases, and 6 bases separated the two germline ends. There are 14 residues in the CDR3. Per the germline V gene, CDR1 is MNHEY and CDR2 is SVGAGI. The CDR3 region has the DNA TGTGCCAGCAGTTACTCAGACCACACAGATACGCAGTATTTT. Its protein product is CASSYSDHTDTQYF.